Listed below are T cell receptor beta chains from one sample, sequenced in a study of vaccination effects on CD4 cells after COVID-19. The assay was immunoSEQ multiplex PCR, and TCRdb's table has in-frame clones only and misses some. The sample records more than 60,000 clones, 70% to 75% being singletons. Antigens of these TCRs are unknown. This sample comprised CD4+ T cells from PBMCs cultured without peptide, obtained after COVID-19 vaccination. These TCRs come from a human donor who received a COVID-19 vaccine. CDR3s include the opening cysteine and the closing phenylalanine or tryptophan. The order of the fields is V gene, J gene, CDR3 protein.

>TRBV28|TRBJ1-6
CASSFRDRGDFSPLHF
>TRBV19|TRBJ1-1
CASSRTGDPNTEAFF
>TRBV4-3|TRBJ2-3
CASSQGGGGAEVVTDTQYF
>TRBV10-3|TRBJ1-2
CAISESGTNYGYTF
>TRBV7-3|TRBJ1-2
CASSFSGGNGYTF
>TRBV6-5|TRBJ1-5
CASSNSNQPQHF
>TRBV27|TRBJ1-2
CASSLLRGGDYGYTF
>TRBV15|TRBJ2-3
CATKTTTSGARTDTQYF
>TRBV18|TRBJ1-2
CASSPRQGSYGYTF
>TRBV24-1|TRBJ2-3
CATSVPGSGDTQYF